These 30 T cell receptor beta chains were all obtained from the same sample, sequenced in a study of beta chain features in type 1 diabetes. Sequencing targeted expressed TCRB transcripts, as all isolated RNA had been reverse transcribed. The method was immunoSEQ multiplex PCR; TCRdb's version includes in-frame clones alone and lacks a portion of them. The repertoire consists of 500,000 to 700,000 clones, with around a sixth occurring once and the leading ten covering more than 0.08%. Sequenced input: naive CD4+ T cells from blood. Source of these receptors: a man in his late teens or twenties in good health.

This clone was recorded a few times. The V and J genes are TRBV2 and TRBJ2-7; D remains unclear. The CDR3 loop spans 11 amino acids. Germline CDR1 is SNHLY and CDR2 is FYNNEI. The V end was cut by 4 bases, the J end by 6 bases, with 7 bases between. This CDR3 is CASSADSEQYF. CDR3 in DNA: TGTGCCAGCAGTGCGGATAGCGAGCAGTACTTC.

This clone was found a few times. The chain employs TRBV18 and TRBJ1-1; D gene uncertain. The germline CDR1 and CDR2 sequences are KGHSH and LQKENI. The CDR3 consists of 15 residues. Trimming took off 3 bases at V and 0 bases at J, with 11 bases between the two ends. The CDR3, as DNA: TGTGCCAGCTCACCGAAGAGTCTGGTGAACACTGAAGCTTTCTTT. This codes for CASSPKSLVNTEAFF.

In this sample, this clone turned up a few times. V is TRBV21-1 and J is TRBJ2-6. TRBV21-1 is classified as a pseudogene. This CDR3 has 16 amino acids. CDR3: CASSTGEVSGANVLTF. The CDR3 DNA follows: TGTGCCAGCAGCACAGGGGAGGTATCTGGGGCCAACGTCCTGACTTTC.

This clone was detected only a few times. The chain has TRBV6-5 and TRBJ2-7, with D possibly being TRBD1 or TRBD2 (5 bases each). Between the trimmed V and J ends, which lost 3 bases and 1 base, there was a span of 13 bases. The length of the CDR3 is 15 residues. Germline loops: CDR1 MNHEY, CDR2 SVGAGI. This CDR3 reads CASSYPGTGSYEQYF. Written as DNA, the CDR3 is TGTGCCAGCAGTTATCCCGGGACGGGATCCTACGAGCAGTACTTC.

In this sample, this clone turned up a few times. The same CDR3 also results from other DNA sequences found in this sample. The chain employs TRBV7-2 and TRBJ1-2; D gene unclear. Germline CDR1 is SGHTA and CDR2 is FQGNSA. V lost 0 bases and J lost 2, with 4 bases in between. CDR3 length: 13 amino acids. CDR3 region: CASSLAGNYGYTF. The CDR3 DNA reads as TGTGCCAGCAGCTTAGCCGGGAACTATGGCTACACCTTC. Variable domain in full (rest from reference TRBV7-2 and TRBJ1-2): GAGVSQSPSNKVTEKGKDVELRCDPISGHTALYWYRQSLGQGLEFLIYFQGNSAPDKSGLPSDRFSAERTGGSVSTLTIQRTQQEDSAVYLCASSLAGNYGYTFGSGTRLTVV.

This clone was recorded a few times. The J gene is TRBJ1-2, the V gene TRBV25-1; 8 positions match TRBD1. J gave up 8 bases and V 4 bases, and 12 bases lay outside the gene matches. CDR3 size: 15 residues. Per the germline V gene, CDR1 is MGHDK and CDR2 is SYGVNS. The CDR3 reads CASSGAGGASWGYTF. The CDR3 DNA reads TGTGCCAGCAGTGGGGCAGGGGGCGCGTCTTGGGGCTACACCTTC.

This clone showed up just a few times. The CDR3 is CASSLGRRLGSYEQYF. CDR3 coding DNA: TGTGCCAGCAGCTTAGGCAGAAGACTAGGGTCCTACGAGCAGTACTTC. The V and J genes are TRBV7-2 and TRBJ2-7; a possible D gene is TRBD2 (6 bases). CDR3 length: 16 amino acids. The germline CDR1 and CDR2 sequences are SGHTA and FQGNSA. V was shortened by 1 base and J by 1 base, with 14 bases between the two germline ends.

A few counts support this clone. The junction departs from germline at one end; a sequencing error may be responsible. J is TRBJ2-1 and V is TRBV14; D may be TRBD2 (5 bases). The CDR3 length is 13 residues. CDR1 SGHDN and CDR2 FVKESK come from the germline V gene. CDR3 DNA sequence: TGTGCCAGCAGCCAAACTAGGTACAATGAACAGTTCTTC. Translation: CASSQTRYNEQFF.

The chain is built from TRBV7-2 and TRBJ2-3; D could derive from TRBD1 or TRBD2 (5 bases each). The ends were cut back, 5 bases at V and 6 bases at J, with 18 bases in the middle. There are 15 residues in the CDR3. Per germline, CDR1 SGHTA and CDR2 FQGNSA. The CDR3, as DNA: TGTGCCAGCAGCCCCCGGGGCGCTAGTACGGATACGCAGTATTTT. Protein sequence: CASSPRGASTDTQYF.

The table lists this clone with a few counts. The chain couples TRBV15 to TRBJ1-2, with TRBD1 identical over 7 bases. Germline values: CDR1 LNHNV, CDR2 YYDKDF (reference sequence). The length of the CDR3 is 14 residues. V lost 0 bases to trimming and J lost 8 bases; unmatched junction nucleotides: 6. CDR3 residues: CATSRDRQGGGYTF. CDR3 DNA sequence: TGTGCCACCAGCAGAGACCGACAGGGAGGGGGCTACACCTTC.

This clone was observed a handful of times. CDR3 in DNA: TGTGCCAGCAGCTCACCGGGACAGGGAATCTACGAGCAGTACTTC. This encodes CASSSPGQGIYEQYF. This chain joins TRBV11-2 and TRBJ2-7, with 9 bases fitting TRBD1. Germline CDR1 and CDR2: SGHAT and FQNNGV. After removal of 4 bases from V and 3 bases from J, the junction contained 7 bases not matched to a gene. The CDR3 contains 15 residues.

This clone has more than one count but fewer than ten. The chain recombines TRBV6-6 with TRBJ2-7; D may be TRBD1 (6 bases). The V end lost 5 bases, the J end lost 5 bases, and 19 bases lay between the germline ends. The CDR3 extends over 15 amino acids. The germline gives CDR1 MNHNY, CDR2 SVGAGI (reference sequence). DNA for the CDR3: TGTGCCAGCAGTCCCCCCGGACAGAGTCGAAACGAGCAGTACTTC. Its protein is CASSPPGQSRNEQYF.

This clone was seen more than once but under ten times. The rearrangement joins TRBV28 to TRBJ1-5; D is uncertain. The germline CDR1 and CDR2 sequences are MDHEN and SYDVKM. Trimming pared 8 bases from V and 4 bases from J, leaving 12 bases between. The CDR3 is made up of 13 amino acids. In DNA, the CDR3 is TGTGCCAGCCGACTACCCCTGAATCAGCCCCAGCATTTT. It encodes CASRLPLNQPQHF.

This chain links TRBV7-2 with TRBJ2-5; the match to TRBD2 covers 7 bases. The junction had 6 bases not matched to a gene; V was cut back by 0 bases and J by 5 bases. The CDR3 runs to 15 residues. The germline V gene has CDR1 SGHTA and CDR2 FQGNSA. DNA for the CDR3: TGTGCCAGCAGCTTAGCCCGGGGGGTACGGGAGACCCAGTACTTC. This encodes CASSLARGVRETQYF.

CDR3 region: CASTAGRGSDTQYF. The CDR3 bases are TGTGCCAGCACCGCGGGCAGGGGATCAGATACGCAGTATTTT. The rearrangement uses TRBV9 and TRBJ2-3, with TRBD1 as a possible D gene (6 bases). Germline values: CDR1 SGDLS, CDR2 YYNGEE. The CDR3 consists of 14 residues. With 6 bases removed from V and 4 bases from J, the gap between germline ends came to 15 bases.

The V call is TRBV30, the J call TRBJ1-1; tentative D call: TRBD1 (6 bases). The germline V gene has CDR1 GTSNPN and CDR2 SVGIG (reference sequence). Trimming shortened V by 4 bases and J by 4 bases, and 13 bases separated the two germline ends. This CDR3 is built from 13 residues. The CDR3 sequence: CAWTTGLGTEAFF. As DNA, the CDR3 is TGTGCCTGGACAACAGGGCTGGGCACTGAAGCTTTCTTT.

This clone has only a few counts. This rearrangement joins TRBV10-3 to TRBJ1-5, with 7 bases that match TRBD1. The CDR3 sequence is 16 residues long. CDR1 and CDR2 (germline): ENHRY, SYGVKD. The ends lost 0 bases at V and 1 base at J; junction bases unmatched: 3. The CDR3 DNA reads as TGTGCCATCAGTGAGTCACCGGGACAGAGCAATCAGCCCCAGCATTTT. Translated: CAISESPGQSNQPQHF.

This clone has just a few counts. CDR3 nucleotide sequence: TGTGCCAGCAGCAAAAGCCGGGGGGCCCCTGGAAACACCATATATTTT. It encodes CASSKSRGAPGNTIYF. V gene TRBV21-1 combines with J gene TRBJ1-3. TRBV21-1 is flagged as a pseudogene. The CDR3 contains 16 residues.

This chain connects TRBV6-1 to TRBJ2-1; 12 bases fit TRBD2. The CDR3 contains 19 residues. Germline CDR1 and CDR2: MNHNS and SASEGT. The trim removed 3 bases at V and 4 bases at J, leaving 13 bases unmatched. The CDR3 protein is CASSEASLRLAGVYNEQFF. Written as DNA, the CDR3 is TGTGCCAGCAGTGAGGCCAGCCTTCGACTAGCGGGGGTTTACAATGAGCAGTTCTTC.

The chain joins TRBV27 to TRBJ2-7, with 7 bases that match TRBD2. The CDR3 covers 16 residues. Germline CDR1 reads MNHEY; CDR2 reads SMNVEV (reference sequence). Trimming cost V 10 bases and J 2 bases; bases outside gene matches: 17. The DNA of the CDR3 is TGTGCCAACGGACGGTGCTTCCGGGAGGCTCCCTACGAGCAGTACTTC. Its translation: CANGRCFREAPYEQYF.

V gene TRBV7-2 combines with J gene TRBJ2-7; D uncertain. Germline V CDR1 and CDR2: SGHTA, FQGNSA. The V end was cut by 2 bases, the J end by 3 bases, with 14 bases between. This CDR3 comprises 15 residues. CDR3 residues: CASSLRLAGYYEQYF. Here the CDR3 DNA reads TGTGCCAGCAGCTTAAGGCTGGCCGGGTACTACGAGCAGTACTTC.

Concerning this clone itself: Other DNA sequences in this specimen translate into the identical CDR3. J is TRBJ2-1 and V is TRBV7-3; TRBD1 might be the D (5 bases). The CDR3 spans 13 residues. Germline loops: CDR1 SGHTA, CDR2 FQGTGA. The V and J ends lost 0 bases and 6 bases respectively, with 6 bases between them. The CDR3 here is CASSLTGVNEQFF. In DNA, the CDR3 is TGTGCCAGCAGCTTAACAGGGGTCAATGAGCAGTTCTTC.

This clone came up a few times. V usage is TRBV11-2 and J usage is TRBJ2-7; maybe TRBD2 (5 bases). V was clipped by 1 base and J by 3 bases, with 7 bases between them. The CDR3 has 13 amino acids. CDR1 SGHAT and CDR2 FQNNGV come from the germline V gene. CDR3 sequence reads: CASSLARGYEQYF. The DNA for the CDR3 is TGTGCCAGCAGCTTAGCTCGGGGCTACGAGCAGTACTTC. The full variable domain, completed using reference TRBV11-2 and TRBJ2-7, is EAGVAQSPRYKIIEKRQSVAFWCNPISGHATLYWYQQILGQGPKLLIQFQNNGVVDDSQLPKDRFSAERLKGVDSTLKIQPAKLEDSAVYLCASSLARGYEQYFGPGTRLTVT.

This chain uses TRBV29-1 with TRBJ1-1; the match to TRBD1 covers 11 bases. Germline V gene sequence: CDR1 SQVTM, CDR2 ANQGSEA. Trimming cost V 8 bases and J 4 bases; bases outside gene matches: 3. This CDR3 is 12 amino acids long. CDR3 DNA sequence: TGCAGCACTGGGACAGGGGGCACTGAAGCTTTCTTT. This gives the protein CSTGTGGTEAFF.

There are a few counts of this clone. The CDR3 nucleotides are TGTGCCAGCAGTCTGACAGGGACAGGGCCCTACGAGCAGTACTTC. This encodes CASSLTGTGPYEQYF. The rearrangement joins TRBV14 to TRBJ2-7, with 9 bases fitting TRBD1. The CDR3 extends over 15 amino acids. J was trimmed by 2 bases and V by 6 bases; bases with no gene match: 8. Germline lookup yields CDR1 SGHDN and CDR2 FVKESK.

This clone was seen more than once but under ten times. The gene calls are TRBV18 and TRBJ2-6; D is possibly TRBD1 or TRBD2 (6 bases each). V was trimmed by 0 bases and J by 1 base, leaving 10 bases between them. Germline V gives CDR1 KGHSH, CDR2 LQKENI. The CDR3 runs to 17 residues. Written as DNA, the CDR3 is TGTGCCAGCTCACCACCGGGGGCGGGATCTGGGGCCAACGTCCTGACTTTC. As protein: CASSPPGAGSGANVLTF.

This clone was counted between two and nine times. This chain links TRBV19 with TRBJ1-2, with 7 bases that match TRBD1. CDR3 length equals 13 residues. The germline gives CDR1 LNHDA, CDR2 SQIVND (reference sequence). After removal of 7 bases from V and 4 bases from J, the junction contained 6 bases not matched to a gene. In DNA form, the CDR3 reads TGTGCCAGTACCGACAGGGCGATCTATGGCTACACCTTC. The encoded protein is CASTDRAIYGYTF.

This CDR3 reads CASSSDLGGYTF. The CDR3 nucleotides are TGTGCCAGCAGCTCTGATCTAGGGGGCTACACCTTC. The gene calls are TRBV7-2 and TRBJ1-2; D not resolved. The CDR3 consists of 12 residues. Between the trimmed V and J ends, which lost 4 bases and 8 bases, there was a span of 11 bases. Germline V CDR1 and CDR2: SGHTA, FQGNSA.

The table lists this clone with a few counts. This chain joins TRBV2 and TRBJ2-7; TRBD1 matches 8 bases. The CDR3 runs to 16 residues. CDR1 SNHLY and CDR2 FYNNEI come from the germline V gene. J lost 3 bases, V lost 6 bases, and 13 bases had no gene match. The CDR3 loop is CASRSLPGQVNYEQYF. The CDR3 coding sequence is TGTGCCAGCAGAAGTCTCCCGGGACAGGTAAACTACGAGCAGTACTTC.

This clone was counted a few times. This rearrangement joins TRBV9 to TRBJ2-1, with D perhaps given as TRBD1 or TRBD2 (6 bases each). The germline gives CDR1 SGDLS, CDR2 YYNGEE. The CDR3 is 14 amino acids. The V end was cut by 7 bases, the J end by 5 bases, with 16 bases between. CDR3 bases: TGTGCCAGCGGACCGGGGGCCGCTAACAATGAGCAGTTCTTC. Its protein is CASGPGAANNEQFF.